Described below is a single T cell receptor beta chain sequence and its context. Its target is not known. The V and J ends lost 4 bases and 5 bases, in that order; junction bases with no gene match: 9. The CDR3 has 16 amino acids. Germline CDR1 reads MNHEY; CDR2 reads SMNVEV (reference sequence). The data were obtained in a study of shared clonotypes between healthy human individuals. Notes on the study in general: The generation probabilities recorded for non-shared clonotypes fell below those of clonotypes shared by all four donors.

Researchers ran the assay at a deep level. Authors' methods: Without quality scores, immunoSEQ junctional reads could not be filtered like full-length reads. The protocol was immunoSEQ multiplex PCR, while the TCRdb copy is restricted to in-frame clones and leaves out a portion. V and J calls and clone size are those listed in that table; D and trimming were worked out from the DNA. The sample records about 550,000 clones, about 95% being singletons. Selected positively for CCR7 and CD45RO-negative, naive CD8 cells excluded terminally differentiated effector memory CD45RA+ cells. This rearrangement joins TRBV27 to TRBJ2-7; 12 bases line up with TRBD1. This receptor was obtained from a woman in her twenties or thirties in good health. Material for sequencing was naive CD8+ T cells sorted from blood. The DNA for the CDR3 is TGTGCCAGCAGTTCCTTGGGGGGACAGGGGGCCCACGAGCAGTACTTC. Translated: CASSSLGGQGAHEQYF.